Below are 13 T cell receptor beta chains sequenced from a single sample in a study of blood T cell repertoires in COVID-19. Produced via immunoSEQ multiplex PCR; TCRdb's table is partial and in-frame only. The sample gives some 130,000 clones, roughly 85% of which show up once; approximately 3.5% is in the top ten. The sequenced material came from peripheral blood. The receptors stem from a man aged 60 to 75 with acute or convalescent COVID-19.

The J gene is TRBJ1-1, the V gene TRBV29-1; tentative D call: TRBD1 (5 bases). The CDR3 covers 13 residues. Trimming cost V 1 base and J 4 bases, with 10 bases left between them. Germline V CDR1 and CDR2: SQVTM, ANQGSEA. The CDR3 nucleotides read TGCAGCGTTGAAGGGGGCGACTCCACTGAAGCTTTCTTT. It translates to CSVEGGDSTEAFF.

V gene TRBV28 combines with J gene TRBJ2-1; maybe TRBD2 (5 bases). The CDR3 length is 15 residues. The germline V gene encodes CDR1 MDHEN and CDR2 SYDVKM. V was cut by 3 bases and J by 13 bases, with 22 bases left in between. In nucleotides, the CDR3 is TGTGCCAGCAGTTTCTCAGCGGCGGTACTAGTCAGTCAGTTCTTC. Translated: CASSFSAAVLVSQFF.

This clone has more than one count but fewer than ten. The J gene is TRBJ1-1, the V gene TRBV20-1, with D perhaps matching TRBD1 (6 bases). The CDR3 sequence is 11 residues long. Per the germline V gene, CDR1 is DFQATT and CDR2 is SNEGSKA (reference sequence). The CDR3 sequence: CRTGVNTEAFF. CDR3 sequence (DNA): TGCAGGACAGGAGTGAACACTGAAGCTTTCTTT.

The chain combines TRBV28 with TRBJ1-2; D perhaps matches TRBD1 (5 bases). CDR1 and CDR2 from the germline V gene are MDHEN and SYDVKM. This CDR3 comprises 15 residues. Trimming removed 2 bases from V and 2 bases from J, with 12 bases in between. The CDR3 loop is CASSLGYRTNYGYTF. The CDR3 coding sequence is TGTGCCAGCAGTTTAGGTTACAGGACGAACTATGGCTACACCTTC.

This rearrangement joins TRBV28 to TRBJ2-2, with a tentative D call TRBD1 (5 bases). V was cut by 6 bases and J by 1 base, with 21 bases left in between. The CDR3 contains 18 residues. Germline V gene lookup returns CDR1 MDHEN and CDR2 SYDVKM. CDR3 in amino acids: CASSLPWVGAQNTGELFF. DNA for the CDR3: TGTGCCAGCAGCCTCCCCTGGGTAGGGGCACAGAACACCGGGGAGCTGTTTTTT.

This clone occurred a few times. V is TRBV27 and J is TRBJ1-1, with unresolved D. Looked up from germline, CDR1 is MNHEY and CDR2 is SMNVEV (reference sequence). Between the trimmed V and J ends, which lost 2 bases and 0 bases, there was a span of 4 bases. The length of the CDR3 is 13 residues. CDR3 in amino acids: CASSLQVNTEAFF. The CDR3 region has the DNA TGTGCCAGCAGTTTACAGGTGAACACTGAAGCTTTCTTT.

The genes are TRBV19 and TRBJ2-1; 9 bases fit TRBD2. In germline, CDR1 is LNHDA, CDR2 SQIVND (reference sequence). CDR3 size: 19 residues. The V and J ends lost 3 bases and 6 bases, in that order; junction bases with no gene match: 18. The CDR3 sequence is CASSMYRGQAGGGSNEQFF. The CDR3 nucleotides read TGTGCCAGTAGTATGTATCGGGGGCAAGCGGGAGGAGGGAGCAATGAGCAGTTCTTC.

The chain combines TRBV3-1 (or the pseudogene TRBV3-2) with TRBJ2-1; D is perhaps TRBD2 (6 bases). V was trimmed by 2 bases and J by 0 bases, leaving 11 bases between them. CDR3 length: 16 residues. The germline CDR1 and CDR2 sequences are LGHDT and YNNKEL (reference sequence). The CDR3 bases are TGTGCCAGCAGCCAATCTAGCGAAGGCTCCTACAATGAGCAGTTCTTC. It specifies CASSQSSEGSYNEQFF.

The chain couples TRBV7-9 to TRBJ2-7; D may be TRBD2 (5 bases). Trimming removed 2 bases at V and 2 bases at J, with 13 bases between. The germline V gene has CDR1 SEHNR and CDR2 FQNEAQ (reference sequence). This CDR3 contains 15 residues. The CDR3 spells CASSLNEGEAYEQYF. The CDR3 nucleotides read TGTGCCAGCAGCTTAAATGAGGGAGAGGCCTACGAGCAGTACTTC. The complete variable domain, with remaining parts taken from reference TRBV7-9 and TRBJ2-7, reads DTGVSQNPRHKITKRGQNVTFRCDPISEHNRLYWYRQTLGQGPEFLTYFQNEAQLEKSRLLSDRFSAERPKGSFSTLEIQRTEQGDSAMYLCASSLNEGEAYEQYFGPGTRLTVT.

The chain combines TRBV10-3 with TRBJ2-1; D might be TRBD2 (6 bases). The CDR3 consists of 15 residues. With 10 bases removed from V and 4 bases from J, the gap between germline ends came to 20 bases. In germline, CDR1 is ENHRY, CDR2 SYGVKD. This chain's CDR3 is CATSHRDWEYNEQFF. For the CDR3, the DNA is TGTGCCACCTCACACCGGGACTGGGAGTACAATGAGCAGTTCTTC.

The chain combines TRBV19 with TRBJ2-1; 10 bases are shared with TRBD2. Trimming took 3 bases from V and 7 from J; bases not matched to a gene: 12. Germline V CDR1 and CDR2: LNHDA, SQIVND (reference sequence). The CDR3 contains 17 residues. The DNA for the CDR3 is TGTGCCAGTAGTATGTACCTAGCGGGGGCAATGGGGAATGAGCAGTTCTTC. Translated, it gives CASSMYLAGAMGNEQFF.

The rearrangement links TRBV7-9 to TRBJ2-5; D is ambiguous. Trimming took 5 bases from V and 5 from J, leaving 6 bases between them. The CDR3 runs to 11 residues. Germline CDR1 is SEHNR and CDR2 is FQNEAQ (reference sequence). Here the CDR3 reads CASSPLETQYF. In DNA, the CDR3 is TGTGCCAGCAGCCCCTTGGAGACCCAGTACTTC. Looking up the rest from reference TRBV7-9 and TRBJ2-5 gives the full variable domain: DTGVSQNPRHKITKRGQNVTFRCDPISEHNRLYWYRQTLGQGPEFLTYFQNEAQLEKSRLLSDRFSAERPKGSFSTLEIQRTEQGDSAMYLCASSPLETQYFGPGTRLLVL.

The genes are TRBV5-6 and TRBJ1-5; D call uncertain. The CDR3 extends over 17 amino acids. Germline CDR1 and CDR2: SGHDT and YYEEEE. The V end lost 4 bases, the J end lost 8 bases, and 25 bases lay between the germline ends. This CDR3 is CASSVSVSSGGPEPQHF. CDR3 DNA sequence: TGTGCCAGCAGCGTGAGTGTGTCCTCCGGTGGGCCAGAGCCCCAGCATTTT.